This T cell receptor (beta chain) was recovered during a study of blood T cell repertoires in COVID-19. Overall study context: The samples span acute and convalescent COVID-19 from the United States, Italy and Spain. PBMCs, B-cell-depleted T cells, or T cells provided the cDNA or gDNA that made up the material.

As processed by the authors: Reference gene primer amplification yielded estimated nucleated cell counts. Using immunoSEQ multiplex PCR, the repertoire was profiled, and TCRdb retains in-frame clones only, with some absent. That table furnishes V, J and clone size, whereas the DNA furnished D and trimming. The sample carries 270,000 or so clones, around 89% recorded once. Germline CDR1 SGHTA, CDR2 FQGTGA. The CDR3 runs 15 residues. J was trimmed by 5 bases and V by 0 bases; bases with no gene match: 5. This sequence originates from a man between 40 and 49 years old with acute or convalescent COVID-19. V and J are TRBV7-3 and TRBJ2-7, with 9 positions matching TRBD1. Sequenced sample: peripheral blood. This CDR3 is CASSLTWTGVHEQYF. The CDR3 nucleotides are TGTGCCAGCAGCTTAACGTGGACAGGGGTCCACGAGCAGTACTTC. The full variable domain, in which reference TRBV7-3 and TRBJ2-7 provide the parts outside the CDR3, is GAGVSQTPSNKVTEKGKYVELRCDPISGHTALYWYRQSLGQGPEFLIYFQGTGAADDSGLPNDRFFAVRPEGSVSTLKIQRTERGDSAVYLCASSLTWTGVHEQYFGPGTRLTVT.